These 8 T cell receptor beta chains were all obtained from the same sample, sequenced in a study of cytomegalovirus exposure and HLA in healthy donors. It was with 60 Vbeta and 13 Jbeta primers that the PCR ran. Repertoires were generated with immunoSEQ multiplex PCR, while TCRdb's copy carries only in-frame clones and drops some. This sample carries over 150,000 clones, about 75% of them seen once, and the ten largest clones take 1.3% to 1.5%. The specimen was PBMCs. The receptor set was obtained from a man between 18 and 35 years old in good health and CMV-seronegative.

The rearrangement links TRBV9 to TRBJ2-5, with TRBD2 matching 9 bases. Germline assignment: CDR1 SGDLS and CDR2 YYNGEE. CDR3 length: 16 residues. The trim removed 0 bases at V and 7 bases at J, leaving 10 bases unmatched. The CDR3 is CASSVARVSGSGTQYF. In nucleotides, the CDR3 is TGTGCCAGCAGCGTAGCTCGGGTTAGCGGGAGTGGGACCCAGTACTTC.

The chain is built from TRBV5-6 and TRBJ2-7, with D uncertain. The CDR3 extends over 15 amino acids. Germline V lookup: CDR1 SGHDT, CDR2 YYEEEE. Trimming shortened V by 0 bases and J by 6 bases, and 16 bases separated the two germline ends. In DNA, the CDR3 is TGTGCCAGCAGCTTGGGAGTGGGCAGTTTATTCGAGCAGTACTTC. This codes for CASSLGVGSLFEQYF.

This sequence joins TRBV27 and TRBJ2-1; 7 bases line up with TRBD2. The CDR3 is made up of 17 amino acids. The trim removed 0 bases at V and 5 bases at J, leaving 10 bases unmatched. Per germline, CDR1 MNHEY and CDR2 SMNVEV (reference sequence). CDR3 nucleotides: TGTGCCAGCAGTTTATCGGCCAGCGGGGCCAACAACAATGAGCAGTTCTTC. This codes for CASSLSASGANNNEQFF.

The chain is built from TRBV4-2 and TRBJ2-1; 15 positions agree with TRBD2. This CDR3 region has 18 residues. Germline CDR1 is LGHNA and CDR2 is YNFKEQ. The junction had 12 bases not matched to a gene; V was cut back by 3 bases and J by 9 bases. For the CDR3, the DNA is TGTGCCAGCAGCCATCAAGGCGGACTAGCGGGAGGGCCGGGTGAGCAGTTCTTC. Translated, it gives CASSHQGGLAGGPGEQFF.

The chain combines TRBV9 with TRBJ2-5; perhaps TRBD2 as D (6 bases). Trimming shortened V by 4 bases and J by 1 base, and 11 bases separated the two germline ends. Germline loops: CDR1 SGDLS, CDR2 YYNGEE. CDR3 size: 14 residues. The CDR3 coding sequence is TGTGCCAGCAGCCTCACGGAGGGCCAAGAGACCCAGTACTTC. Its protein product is CASSLTEGQETQYF.

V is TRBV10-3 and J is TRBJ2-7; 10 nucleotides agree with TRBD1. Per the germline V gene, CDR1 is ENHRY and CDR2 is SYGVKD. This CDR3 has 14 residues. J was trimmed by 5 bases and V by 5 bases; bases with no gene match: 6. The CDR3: CAISNDRGLHEQYF. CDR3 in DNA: TGTGCCATCAGTAACGACAGGGGGCTCCACGAGCAGTACTTC.

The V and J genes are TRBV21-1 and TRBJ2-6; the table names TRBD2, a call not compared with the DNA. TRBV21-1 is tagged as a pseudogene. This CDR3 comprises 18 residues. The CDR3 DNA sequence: TGTGCCAGCAGCAAAGGGCGACGGGGAGAATCTGGGGCCAACGTCCTGACTTTC. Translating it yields CASSKGRRGESGANVLTF.

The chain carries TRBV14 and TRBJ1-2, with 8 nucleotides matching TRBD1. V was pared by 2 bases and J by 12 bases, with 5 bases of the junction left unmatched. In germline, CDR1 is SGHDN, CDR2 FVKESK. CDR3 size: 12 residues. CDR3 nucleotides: TGTGCCAGCAGCCAATGGGGACAGGCCGACACCTTC. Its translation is CASSQWGQADTF. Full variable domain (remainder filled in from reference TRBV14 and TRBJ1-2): EAGVTQFPSHSVIEKGQTVTLRCDPISGHDNLYWYRRVMGKEIKFLLHFVKESKQDESGMPNNRFLAERTGGTYSTLKVQPAELEDSGVYFCASSQWGQADTFGSGTRLTVV.